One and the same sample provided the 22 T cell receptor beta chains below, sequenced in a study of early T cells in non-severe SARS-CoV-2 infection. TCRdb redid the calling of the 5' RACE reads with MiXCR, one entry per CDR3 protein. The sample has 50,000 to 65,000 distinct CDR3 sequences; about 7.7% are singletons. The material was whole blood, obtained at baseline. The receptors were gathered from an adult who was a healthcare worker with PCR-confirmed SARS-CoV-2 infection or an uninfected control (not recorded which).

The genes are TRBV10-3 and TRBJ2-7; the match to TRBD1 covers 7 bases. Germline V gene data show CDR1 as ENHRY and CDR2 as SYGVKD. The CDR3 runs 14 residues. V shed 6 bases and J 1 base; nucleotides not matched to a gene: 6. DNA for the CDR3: TGTGCCATCAGGCAAGAGACAGGGTCCTACGAGCAGTACTTC. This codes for CAIRQETGSYEQYF.

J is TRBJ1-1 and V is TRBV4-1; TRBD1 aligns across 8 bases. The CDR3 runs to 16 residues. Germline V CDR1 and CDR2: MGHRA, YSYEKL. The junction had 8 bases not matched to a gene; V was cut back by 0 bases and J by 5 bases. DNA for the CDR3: TGCGCCAGCAGCCAAGAATCCCGGACAGGGTGGACTGAAGCTTTCTTT. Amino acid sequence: CASSQESRTGWTEAFF.

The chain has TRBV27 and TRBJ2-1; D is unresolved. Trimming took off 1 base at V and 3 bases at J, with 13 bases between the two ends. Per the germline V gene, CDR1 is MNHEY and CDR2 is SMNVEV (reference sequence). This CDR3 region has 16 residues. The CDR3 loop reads CASSLLANPGYNEQFF. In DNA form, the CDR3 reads TGTGCCAGCAGTTTATTGGCTAATCCGGGCTACAATGAGCAGTTCTTC.

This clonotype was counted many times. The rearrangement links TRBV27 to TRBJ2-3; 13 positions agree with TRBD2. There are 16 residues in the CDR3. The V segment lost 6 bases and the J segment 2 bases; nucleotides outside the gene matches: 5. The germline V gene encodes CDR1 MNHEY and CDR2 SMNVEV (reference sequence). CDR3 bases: TGTGCCAGCAGGGGACTAGCGGGATTTTCCACAGATACGCAGTATTTT. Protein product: CASRGLAGFSTDTQYF.

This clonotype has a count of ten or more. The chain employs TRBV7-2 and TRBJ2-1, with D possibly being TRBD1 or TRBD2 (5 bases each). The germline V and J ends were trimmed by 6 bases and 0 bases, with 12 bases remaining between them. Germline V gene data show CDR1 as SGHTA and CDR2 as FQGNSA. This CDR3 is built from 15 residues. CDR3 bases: TGTGCCAGCAGATCATCAGGGAGCTCCTACAATGAGCAGTTCTTC. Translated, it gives CASRSSGSSYNEQFF.

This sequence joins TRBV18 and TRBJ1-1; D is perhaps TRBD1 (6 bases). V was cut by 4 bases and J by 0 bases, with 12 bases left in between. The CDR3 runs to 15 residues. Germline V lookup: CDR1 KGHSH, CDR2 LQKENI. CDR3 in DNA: TGTGCCAGCTCACGGACGGACAGCTTGAACACTGAAGCTTTCTTT. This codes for CASSRTDSLNTEAFF.

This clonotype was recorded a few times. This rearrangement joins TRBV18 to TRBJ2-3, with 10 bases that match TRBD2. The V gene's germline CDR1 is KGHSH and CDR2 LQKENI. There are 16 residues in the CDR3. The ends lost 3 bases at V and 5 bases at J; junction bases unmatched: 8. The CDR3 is CASSPPGLAERDTQYF. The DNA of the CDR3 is TGTGCCAGCTCACCCCCCGGACTAGCGGAGAGAGATACGCAGTATTTT.

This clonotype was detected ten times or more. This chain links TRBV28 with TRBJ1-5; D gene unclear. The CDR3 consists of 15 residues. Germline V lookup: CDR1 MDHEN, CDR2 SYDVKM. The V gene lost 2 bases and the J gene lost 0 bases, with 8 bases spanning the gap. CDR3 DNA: TGTGCCAGCAGTTTACCCAATTATAGCAATCAGCCCCAGCATTTT. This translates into CASSLPNYSNQPQHF.

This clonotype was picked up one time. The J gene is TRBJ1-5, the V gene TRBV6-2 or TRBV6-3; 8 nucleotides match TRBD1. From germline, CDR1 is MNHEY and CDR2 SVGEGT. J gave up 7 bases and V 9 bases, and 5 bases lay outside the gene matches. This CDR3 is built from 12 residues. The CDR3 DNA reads TGTGCCAGTCGACAGGGGATGCAGCCCCAGCATTTT. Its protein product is CASRQGMQPQHF.

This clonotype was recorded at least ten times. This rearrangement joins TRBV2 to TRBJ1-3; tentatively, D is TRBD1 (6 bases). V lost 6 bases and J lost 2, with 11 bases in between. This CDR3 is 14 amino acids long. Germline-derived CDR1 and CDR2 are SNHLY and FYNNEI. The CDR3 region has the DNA TGTGCCAGCAGCCTGGGACAACCTGGAAACACCATATATTTT. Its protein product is CASSLGQPGNTIYF. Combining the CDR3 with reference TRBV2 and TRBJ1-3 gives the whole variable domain EPEVTQTPSHQVTQMGQEVILRCVPISNHLYFYWYRQILGQKVEFLVSFYNNEISEKSEIFDDQFSVERPDGSNFTLKIRSTKLEDSAMYFCASSLGQPGNTIYFGEGSWLTVV.

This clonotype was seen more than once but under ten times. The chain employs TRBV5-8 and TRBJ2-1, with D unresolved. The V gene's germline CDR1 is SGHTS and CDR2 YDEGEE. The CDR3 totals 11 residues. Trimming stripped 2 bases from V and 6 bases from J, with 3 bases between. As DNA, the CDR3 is TGTGCCAGCAGCTTTGTCAATGAGCAGTTCTTC. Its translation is CASSFVNEQFF.

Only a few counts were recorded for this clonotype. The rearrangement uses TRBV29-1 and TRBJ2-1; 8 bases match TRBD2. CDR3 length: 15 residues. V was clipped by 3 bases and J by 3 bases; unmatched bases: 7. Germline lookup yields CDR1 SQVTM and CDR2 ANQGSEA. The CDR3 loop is CSVEGLGNHYNEQFF. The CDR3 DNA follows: TGCAGCGTTGAGGGACTAGGGAACCACTACAATGAGCAGTTCTTC.

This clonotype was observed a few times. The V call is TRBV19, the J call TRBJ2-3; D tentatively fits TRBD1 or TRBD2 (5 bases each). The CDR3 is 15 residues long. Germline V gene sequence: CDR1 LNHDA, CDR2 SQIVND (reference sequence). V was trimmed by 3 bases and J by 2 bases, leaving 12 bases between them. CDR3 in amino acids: CASSMNSGHTDTQYF. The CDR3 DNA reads TGTGCCAGTAGTATGAACAGCGGACACACAGATACGCAGTATTTT.

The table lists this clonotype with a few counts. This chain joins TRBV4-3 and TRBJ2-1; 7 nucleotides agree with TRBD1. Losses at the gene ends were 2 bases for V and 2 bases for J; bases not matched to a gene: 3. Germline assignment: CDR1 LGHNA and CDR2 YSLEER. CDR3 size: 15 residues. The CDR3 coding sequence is TGCGCCAGCAGCCAACACAGGGGTACCTACAATGAGCAGTTCTTC. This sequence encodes CASSQHRGTYNEQFF.

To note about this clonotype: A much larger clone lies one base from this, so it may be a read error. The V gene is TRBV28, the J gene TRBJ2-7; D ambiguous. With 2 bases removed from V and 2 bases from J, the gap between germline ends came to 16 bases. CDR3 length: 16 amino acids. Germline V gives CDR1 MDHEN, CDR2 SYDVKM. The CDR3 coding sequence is TGTGCCAGCAGTTTAATCGACCGACCCGAGACCTACGAGCAGTACTTC. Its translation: CASSLIDRPETYEQYF.

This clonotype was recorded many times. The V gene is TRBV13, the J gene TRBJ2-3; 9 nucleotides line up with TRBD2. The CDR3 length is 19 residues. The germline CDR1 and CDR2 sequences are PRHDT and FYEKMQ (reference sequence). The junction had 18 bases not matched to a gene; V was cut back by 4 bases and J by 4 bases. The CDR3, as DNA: TGTGCCAGCAGCTCCCTCCACGGGCTAGCGGGAAGTGTAGCAGATACGCAGTATTTT. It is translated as CASSSLHGLAGSVADTQYF.

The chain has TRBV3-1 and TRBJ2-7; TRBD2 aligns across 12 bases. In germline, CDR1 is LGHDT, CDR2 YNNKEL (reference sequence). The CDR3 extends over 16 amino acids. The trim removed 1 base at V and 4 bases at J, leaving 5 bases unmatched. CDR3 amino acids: CASSQAGTSGQYEQYF. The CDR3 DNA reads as TGTGCCAGCAGCCAAGCCGGGACTAGCGGGCAGTACGAGCAGTACTTC.

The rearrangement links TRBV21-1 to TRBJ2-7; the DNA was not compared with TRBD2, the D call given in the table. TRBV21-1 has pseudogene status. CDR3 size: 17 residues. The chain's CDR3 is CASSHGTSGASSYEQYF. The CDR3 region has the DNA TGTGCCAGCAGCCATGGGACTAGCGGGGCAAGCTCCTACGAGCAGTACTTC.

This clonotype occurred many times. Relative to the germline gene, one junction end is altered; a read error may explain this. CDR3 loop: CASSLGNGYEQYF. The CDR3 nucleotides read TGTGCTAGCAGCTTGGGTAACGGCTACGAGCAGTACTTC. The genes are TRBV7-7 and TRBJ2-7; D ambiguous. The CDR3 contains 13 residues. CDR1 SSHAT and CDR2 FNYEAQ come from the germline V gene (reference sequence). The full variable domain, its missing parts supplied by reference TRBV7-7 and TRBJ2-7, is GAGVSQSPRYKVTKRGQDVTLRCDPISSHATLYWYQQALGQGPEFLTYFNYEAQPDKSGLPSDRFSAERPEGSISTLTIQRTEQRDSAMYRCASSLGNGYEQYFGPGTRLTVT.

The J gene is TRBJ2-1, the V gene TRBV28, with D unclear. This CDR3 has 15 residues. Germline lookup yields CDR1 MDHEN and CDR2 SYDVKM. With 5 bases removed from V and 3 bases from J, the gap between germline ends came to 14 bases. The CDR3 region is CASSPPQELYNEQFF. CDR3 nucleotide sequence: TGTGCCAGCAGTCCACCCCAGGAGCTCTACAATGAGCAGTTCTTC.

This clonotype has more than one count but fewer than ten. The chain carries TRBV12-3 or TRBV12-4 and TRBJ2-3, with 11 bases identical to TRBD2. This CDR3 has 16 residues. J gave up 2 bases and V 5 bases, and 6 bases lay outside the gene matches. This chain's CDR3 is CASSPGLAGNTDTQYF. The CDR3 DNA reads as TGTGCCAGCAGTCCTGGACTAGCGGGCAACACAGATACGCAGTATTTT.

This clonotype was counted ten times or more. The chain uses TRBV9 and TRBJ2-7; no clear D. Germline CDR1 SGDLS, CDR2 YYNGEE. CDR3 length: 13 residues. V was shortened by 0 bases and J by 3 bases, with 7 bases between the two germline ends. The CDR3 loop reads CASSVGGDYEQYF. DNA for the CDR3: TGTGCCAGCAGCGTAGGTGGAGACTACGAGCAGTACTTC. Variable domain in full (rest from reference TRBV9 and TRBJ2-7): DSGVTQTPKHLITATGQRVTLRCSPRSGDLSVYWYQQSLDQGLQFLIQYYNGEERAKGNILERFSAQQFPDLHSELNLSSLELGDSALYFCASSVGGDYEQYFGPGTRLTVT.